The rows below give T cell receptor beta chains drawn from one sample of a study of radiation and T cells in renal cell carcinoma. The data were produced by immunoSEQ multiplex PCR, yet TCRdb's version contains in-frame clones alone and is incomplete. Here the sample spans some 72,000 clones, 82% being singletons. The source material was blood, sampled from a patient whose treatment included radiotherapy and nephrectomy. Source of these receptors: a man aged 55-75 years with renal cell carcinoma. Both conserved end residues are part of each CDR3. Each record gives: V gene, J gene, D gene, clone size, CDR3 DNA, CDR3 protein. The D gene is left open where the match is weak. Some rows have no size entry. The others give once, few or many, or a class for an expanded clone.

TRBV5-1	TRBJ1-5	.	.	TGCGCCAGCAGCTTGGGAGGAGACAATCAGCCCCAGCATTTT	CASSLGGDNQPQHF
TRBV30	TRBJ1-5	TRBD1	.	TGTGCCTGGCGGGACAGACACAATCAGCCCCAGCATTTT	CAWRDRHNQPQHF
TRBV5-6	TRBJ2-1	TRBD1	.	TGTGCCAGCAGCTTCCGGGACAGGGAAGTAAATGAGCAGTTCTTC	CASSFRDREVNEQFF
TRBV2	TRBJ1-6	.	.	TGTGCCAGCAGTGAAGTAGGAGGGGGTAATAATTCACCCCTCCACTTT	CASSEVGGGNNSPLHF
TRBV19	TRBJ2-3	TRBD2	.	TGTGCCAGTAGTGCAGCGGGAGTCACAGATACGCAGTATTTT	CASSAAGVTDTQYF
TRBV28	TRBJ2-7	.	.	TGTGCCAGCAGAGGGGATGAAAGGACAGTAGTGTACTTC	CASRGDERTVVYF
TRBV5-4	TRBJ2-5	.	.	TGTGCCAGCAGCTTGTTTAAGGGGCTGGAGACCCAGTACTTC	CASSLFKGLETQYF
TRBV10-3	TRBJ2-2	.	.	TGTGCCATCAGTGAGCCCTGGACTGACCGCGGTATCGGGGAGCTGTTTTTT	CAISEPWTDRGIGELFF
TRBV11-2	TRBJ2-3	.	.	TGTGCCAGCAGCTTGGTTGGCGGGCACACAGATACGCAGTATTTT	CASSLVGGHTDTQYF
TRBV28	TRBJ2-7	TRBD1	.	TGTGCCAGCATTGAGTCGAGACAGGGGGCAGACGAGCAGTACTTC	CASIESRQGADEQYF
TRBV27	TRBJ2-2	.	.	TGTGCCAGCAGTTCCGGGGCAGGGAGAGGCGACACCGGGGAGCTGTTTTTT	CASSSGAGRGDTGELFF
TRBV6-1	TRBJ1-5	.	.	TGTGCCAGCAGTTATTACAGGTCCGGTCAGCCCCAGCATTTT	CASSYYRSGQPQHF
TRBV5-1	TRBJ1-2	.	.	TGCGCCAGCAGCTTGGGACCTGCGTCTGCGGGGGACACCTTC	CASSLGPASAGDTF
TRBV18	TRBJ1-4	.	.	TGTGCCAGCTCACCCGCCGGCCGGGCAACTAATGAAAAACTGTTTTTT	CASSPAGRATNEKLFF
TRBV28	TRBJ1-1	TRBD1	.	TGTGCCAGCAGTTTACGGGACAGACTAGATTTGAACACTGAAGCTTTCTTT	CASSLRDRLDLNTEAFF
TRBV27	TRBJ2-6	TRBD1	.	TGTGCCAGTCACTCCAACAGGGGTCTCGGGGCCAACGTCCTGACTTTC	CASHSNRGLGANVLTF
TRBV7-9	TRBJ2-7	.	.	TGTGCCAGCAGCTTAGCGCCGGGAGTCTACGAGCAGTACTTC	CASSLAPGVYEQYF
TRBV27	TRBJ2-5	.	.	TGTGCCAGCAGTTTATATGGCAGGGGCCAAGAGACCCAGTACTTC	CASSLYGRGQETQYF
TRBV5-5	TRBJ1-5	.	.	TGTGCCAGCAGCTTGCGCACAGATGATCAGCCCCAGCATTTT	CASSLRTDDQPQHF
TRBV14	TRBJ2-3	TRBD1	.	TGTGCCAGCAGCAACACAGGGGGCAAGACAGATACGCAGTATTTT	CASSNTGGKTDTQYF
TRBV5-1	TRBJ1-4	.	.	TGCGCCAGCGGCCGGGACTCAACTAATGAAAAACTGTTTTTT	CASGRDSTNEKLFF
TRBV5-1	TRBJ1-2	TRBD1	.	TGCGCCAGCAGTTCGCAGGGGGCCAACACCTTC	CASSSQGANTF
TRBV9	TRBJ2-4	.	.	TGTGCCAGCAGCGCTTACAGGGGAGGAGGCGCCAAAAACATTCAGTACTTC	CASSAYRGGGAKNIQYF
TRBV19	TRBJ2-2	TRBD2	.	TGTGCCAGTAGTATTTTTAGCGGGATGAACACCGGGGAGCTGTTTTTT	CASSIFSGMNTGELFF
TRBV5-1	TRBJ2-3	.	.	TGCGCCAGCAGCTTGGACACCCCTAGCACAGATACGCAGTATTTT	CASSLDTPSTDTQYF
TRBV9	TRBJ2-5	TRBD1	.	TGTGCCAGCAGCCCAGGGACAGGGGAAGAGACCCAGTACTTC	CASSPGTGEETQYF
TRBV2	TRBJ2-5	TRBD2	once	TGTGCCAGCAGCCTCGGGGTAAGGCTAGCGGGAGAAGAGACCCAGTACTTC	CASSLGVRLAGEETQYF
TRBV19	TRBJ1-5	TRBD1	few	TGTGCCAGTAGTATAGACCGGACAGGGGGCAATCAGCCCCAGCATTTT	CASSIDRTGGNQPQHF